This T cell receptor (beta chain) was sequenced for a study of CD8 T cells in ankylosing spondylitis. Broader study findings: Made up of about eight highly homologous variants, a TCR beta motif appeared characteristic of ankylosing spondylitis blood. The study looked at matched synovial fluid samples from ankylosing spondylitis patients. Disease-linked clones were reported to be significantly enriched there. Peripheral blood held disease-linked clones only at relatively low frequency, and these were CD8+.

Molecular-barcoded quantitative 5'-RACE produced these TCR beta libraries. Using its own MiXCR run on the 5' RACE reads, TCRdb lists one record per CDR3 protein. This table holds some 120,000 distinct CDR3 sequences, around 13% found once. V gave up 5 bases and J gave up 3 bases, with 11 bases separating them. There are 13 residues in the CDR3. A remark on this clonotype: As yet, its antigen is unknown.

V and J are TRBV7-1 and TRBJ2-7, with no clear D. Being an ORF, TRBV7-1 has a function that is uncertain. This TCR was recovered from a female donor with ankylosing spondylitis or in good health (not recorded which). What was sequenced was blood, either unsorted or a sorted T cell fraction (not recorded which). In DNA form, the CDR3 reads TGTGCCAGCAGCGAAAGTAGAGACTACGAGCAGTACTTC. Its translation is CASSESRDYEQYF.